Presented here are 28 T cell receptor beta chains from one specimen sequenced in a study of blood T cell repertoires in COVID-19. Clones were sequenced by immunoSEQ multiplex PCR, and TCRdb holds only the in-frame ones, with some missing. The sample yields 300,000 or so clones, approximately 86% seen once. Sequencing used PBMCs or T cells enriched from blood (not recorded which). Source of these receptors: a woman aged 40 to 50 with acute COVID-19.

The CDR3 bases are TGTGCCAGCCGGGGCGGGAGTAGTGCAGATACGCAGTATTTT. It encodes CASRGGSSADTQYF. This chain joins TRBV7-2 and TRBJ2-3; 7 bases agree with TRBD2. Unmatched junction bases numbered 9, after V lost 8 bases and J lost 4 bases. Germline CDR1 and CDR2: SGHTA and FQGNSA. There are 14 residues in the CDR3.

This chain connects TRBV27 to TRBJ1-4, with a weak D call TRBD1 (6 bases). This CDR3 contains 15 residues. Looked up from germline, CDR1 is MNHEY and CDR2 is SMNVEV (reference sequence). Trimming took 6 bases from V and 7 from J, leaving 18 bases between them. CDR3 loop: CASRSYQGKTEKLFF. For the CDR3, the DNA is TGTGCCAGCAGATCATATCAGGGGAAGACTGAAAAACTGTTTTTT.

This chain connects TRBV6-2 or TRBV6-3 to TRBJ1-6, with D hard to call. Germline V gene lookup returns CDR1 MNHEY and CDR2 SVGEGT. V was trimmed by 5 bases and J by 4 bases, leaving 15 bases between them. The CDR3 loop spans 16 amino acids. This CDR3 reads CASSQPNRSYNSPLHF. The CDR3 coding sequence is TGTGCCAGCAGTCAACCTAACAGATCTTATAATTCACCCCTCCACTTT.

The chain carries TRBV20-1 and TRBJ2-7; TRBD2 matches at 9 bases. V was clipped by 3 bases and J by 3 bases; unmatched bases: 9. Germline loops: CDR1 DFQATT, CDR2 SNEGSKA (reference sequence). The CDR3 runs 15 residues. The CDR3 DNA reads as TGCAGTGCTAGTGGGATATGGCGGGAGGGCTACGAGCAGTACTTC. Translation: CSASGIWREGYEQYF.

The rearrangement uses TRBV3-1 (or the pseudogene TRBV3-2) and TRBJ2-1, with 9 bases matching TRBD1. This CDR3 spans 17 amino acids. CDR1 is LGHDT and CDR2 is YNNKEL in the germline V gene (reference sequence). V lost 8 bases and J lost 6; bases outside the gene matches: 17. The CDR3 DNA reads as TGTGCCAGCGTCGGTCAGGGAAGGACAGGGGATTGCAATGAGCAGTTCTTC. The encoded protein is CASVGQGRTGDCNEQFF.

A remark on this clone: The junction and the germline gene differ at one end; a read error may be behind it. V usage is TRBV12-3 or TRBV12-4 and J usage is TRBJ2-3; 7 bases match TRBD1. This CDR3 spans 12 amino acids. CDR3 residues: CASSLDRDSRHF. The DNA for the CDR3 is TGTGCCAGCAGTCTCGACCGGGACAGTCGGCATTTT.

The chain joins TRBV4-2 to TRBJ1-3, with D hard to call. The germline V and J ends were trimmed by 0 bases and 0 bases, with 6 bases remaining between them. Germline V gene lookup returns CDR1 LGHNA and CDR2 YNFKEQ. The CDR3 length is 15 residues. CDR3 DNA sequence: TGTGCCAGCAGCCAAGAGAGCCGCTCTGGAAACACCATATATTTT. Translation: CASSQESRSGNTIYF.

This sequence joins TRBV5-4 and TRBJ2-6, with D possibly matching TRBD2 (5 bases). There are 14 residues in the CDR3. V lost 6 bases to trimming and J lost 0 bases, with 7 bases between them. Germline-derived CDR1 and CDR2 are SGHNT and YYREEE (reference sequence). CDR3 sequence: CASMRDSGANVLTF. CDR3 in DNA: TGTGCCAGCATGAGGGACTCTGGGGCCAACGTCCTGACTTTC.

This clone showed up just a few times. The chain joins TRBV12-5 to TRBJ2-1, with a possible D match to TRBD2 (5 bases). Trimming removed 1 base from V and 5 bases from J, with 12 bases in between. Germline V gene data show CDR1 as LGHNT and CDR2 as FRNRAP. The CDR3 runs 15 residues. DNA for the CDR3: TGTGCTAGTGGTTTGGAAGGACTTGGCAACAATGAGCAGTTCTTC. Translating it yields CASGLEGLGNNEQFF. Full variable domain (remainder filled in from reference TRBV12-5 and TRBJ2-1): DARVTQTPRHKVTEMGQEVTMRCQPILGHNTVFWYRQTMMQGLELLAYFRNRAPLDDSGMPKDRFSAEMPDATLATLKIQPSEPRDSAVYFCASGLEGLGNNEQFFGPGTRLTVL.

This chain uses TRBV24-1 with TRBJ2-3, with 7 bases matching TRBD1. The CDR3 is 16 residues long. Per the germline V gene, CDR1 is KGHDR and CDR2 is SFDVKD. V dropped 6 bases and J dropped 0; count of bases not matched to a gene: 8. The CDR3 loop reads CATSPQPGQSTDTQYF. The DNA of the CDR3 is TGTGCCACCAGTCCCCAACCGGGACAGAGCACAGATACGCAGTATTTT.

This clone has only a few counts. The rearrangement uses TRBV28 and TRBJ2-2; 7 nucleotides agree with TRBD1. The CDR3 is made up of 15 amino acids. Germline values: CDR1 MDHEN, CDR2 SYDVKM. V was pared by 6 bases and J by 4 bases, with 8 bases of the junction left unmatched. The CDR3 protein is CASRQGGEGTGELFF. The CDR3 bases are TGTGCCAGCAGACAAGGGGGCGAAGGCACCGGGGAGCTGTTTTTT.

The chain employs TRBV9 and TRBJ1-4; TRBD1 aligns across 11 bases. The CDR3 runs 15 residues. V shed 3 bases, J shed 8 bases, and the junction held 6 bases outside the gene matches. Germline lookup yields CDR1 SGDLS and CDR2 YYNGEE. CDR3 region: CASSEGTGGYEKLFF. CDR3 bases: TGTGCCAGCAGCGAGGGGACAGGGGGGTACGAAAAACTGTTTTTT.

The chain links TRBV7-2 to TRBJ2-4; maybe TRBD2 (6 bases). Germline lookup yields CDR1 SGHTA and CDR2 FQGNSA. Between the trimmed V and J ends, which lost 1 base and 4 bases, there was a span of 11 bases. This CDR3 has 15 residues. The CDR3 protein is CASSLGFGLKNIQYF. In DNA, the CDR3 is TGTGCCAGCAGCTTAGGGTTTGGACTAAAAAACATTCAGTACTTC.

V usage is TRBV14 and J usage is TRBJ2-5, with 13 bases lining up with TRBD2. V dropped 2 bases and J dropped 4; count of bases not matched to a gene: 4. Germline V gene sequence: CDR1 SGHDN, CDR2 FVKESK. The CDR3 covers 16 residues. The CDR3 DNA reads TGTGCCAGCAGCCAAATGAGACTAGCGGGAGGAGAGACCCAGTACTTC. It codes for CASSQMRLAGGETQYF.

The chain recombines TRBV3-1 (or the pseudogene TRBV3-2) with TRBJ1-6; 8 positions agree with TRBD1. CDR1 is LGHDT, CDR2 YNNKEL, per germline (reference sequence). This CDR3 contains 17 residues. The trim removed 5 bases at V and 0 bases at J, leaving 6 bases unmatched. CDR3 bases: TGTGCCAGCAGCGGTCGGGACAGGAGCTCCTATAATTCACCCCTCCACTTT. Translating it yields CASSGRDRSSYNSPLHF.

The CDR3 loop is CASSFFGGSYEQYF. In DNA form, the CDR3 reads TGTGCCAGCAGTTTTTTTGGCGGCTCCTACGAGCAGTACTTC. The gene calls are TRBV28 and TRBJ2-7; no definite D call. The V end lost 3 bases, the J end lost 0 bases, and 9 bases lay between the germline ends. The CDR3 sequence is 14 residues long. Looked up from germline, CDR1 is MDHEN and CDR2 is SYDVKM.

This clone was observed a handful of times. CDR3 region: CASRTGNTEAFF. The DNA for the CDR3 is TGTGCCAGTAGGACAGGGAACACTGAAGCTTTCTTT. The chain has TRBV19 and TRBJ1-1, with D possibly matching TRBD1 (6 bases). V shed 6 bases and J shed 1 base, with 6 bases lying between them. Looked up from germline, CDR1 is LNHDA and CDR2 is SQIVND (reference sequence). CDR3 length: 12 amino acids.

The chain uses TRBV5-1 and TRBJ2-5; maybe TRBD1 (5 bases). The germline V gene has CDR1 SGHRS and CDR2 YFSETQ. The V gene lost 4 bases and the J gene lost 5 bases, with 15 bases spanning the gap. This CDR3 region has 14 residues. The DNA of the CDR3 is TGCGCCAGCAGCACACAGGCATTTGAGGAGACCCAGTACTTC. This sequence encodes CASSTQAFEETQYF.

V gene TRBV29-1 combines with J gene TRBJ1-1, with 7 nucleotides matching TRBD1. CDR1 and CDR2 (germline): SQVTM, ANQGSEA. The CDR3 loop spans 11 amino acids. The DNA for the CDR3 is TGCAGGGCCGGGACAGTTACTGAAGCTTTCTTT. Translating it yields CRAGTVTEAFF. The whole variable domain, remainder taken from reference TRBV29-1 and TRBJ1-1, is SAVISQKPSRDICQRGTSLTIQCQVDSQVTMMFWYRQQPGQSLTLIATANQGSEATYESGFVIDKFPISRPNLTFSTLTVSNMSPEDSSIYLCRAGTVTEAFFGQGTRLTVV.

In DNA, the CDR3 is TGCAGCGCCCAGGGACTGATGATACTTGAAGCTTTCTTT. Its translation: CSAQGLMILEAFF. V is TRBV29-1 and J is TRBJ1-1, with D maybe TRBD1 (5 bases). From germline, CDR1 is SQVTM and CDR2 ANQGSEA. The CDR3 runs to 13 residues. The germline V and J ends were trimmed by 7 bases and 7 bases, with 19 bases remaining between them. The complete variable domain, with remaining parts taken from reference TRBV29-1 and TRBJ1-1, reads SAVISQKPSRDICQRGTSLTIQCQVDSQVTMMFWYRQQPGQSLTLIATANQGSEATYESGFVIDKFPISRPNLTFSTLTVSNMSPEDSSIYLCSAQGLMILEAFFGQGTRLTVV.

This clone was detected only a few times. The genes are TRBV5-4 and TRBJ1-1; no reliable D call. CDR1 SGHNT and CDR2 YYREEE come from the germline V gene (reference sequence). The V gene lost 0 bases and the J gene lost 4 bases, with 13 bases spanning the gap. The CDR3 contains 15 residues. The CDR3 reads CASSLGAGLLTEAFF. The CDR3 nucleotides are TGTGCCAGCAGCTTGGGGGCAGGATTACTCACTGAAGCTTTCTTT.

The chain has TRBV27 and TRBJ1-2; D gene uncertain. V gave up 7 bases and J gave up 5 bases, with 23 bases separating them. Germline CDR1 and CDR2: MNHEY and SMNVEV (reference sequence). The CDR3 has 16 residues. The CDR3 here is CASNPGGPLVPYGYTF. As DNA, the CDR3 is TGTGCCAGCAACCCGGGAGGCCCACTTGTTCCGTATGGCTACACCTTC.

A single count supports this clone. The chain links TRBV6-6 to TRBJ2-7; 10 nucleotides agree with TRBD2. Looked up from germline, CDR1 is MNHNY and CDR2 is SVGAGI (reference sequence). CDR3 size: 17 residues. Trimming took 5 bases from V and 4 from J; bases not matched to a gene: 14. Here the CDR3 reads CASSPGLASYLEYEQYF. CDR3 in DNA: TGTGCCAGCAGTCCGGGACTAGCGAGCTACCTGGAGTACGAGCAGTACTTC.

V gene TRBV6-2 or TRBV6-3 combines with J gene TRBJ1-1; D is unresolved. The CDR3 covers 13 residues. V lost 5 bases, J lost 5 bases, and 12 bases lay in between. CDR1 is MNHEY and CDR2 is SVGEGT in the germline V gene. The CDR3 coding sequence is TGTGCCAGCAGTGAGAGTAGTAGAACTGAAGCTTTCTTT. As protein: CASSESSRTEAFF.

CDR3: CASSLGGTDLNSPLHF. CDR3 DNA: TGTGCCAGCAGCTTAGGCGGGACAGATCTGAATTCACCCCTCCACTTT. V and J are TRBV7-2 and TRBJ1-6, with TRBD1 identical over 7 bases. J gave up 7 bases and V 1 base, and 7 bases lay outside the gene matches. The CDR3 spans 16 residues. CDR1 is SGHTA and CDR2 is FQGNSA in the germline V gene.

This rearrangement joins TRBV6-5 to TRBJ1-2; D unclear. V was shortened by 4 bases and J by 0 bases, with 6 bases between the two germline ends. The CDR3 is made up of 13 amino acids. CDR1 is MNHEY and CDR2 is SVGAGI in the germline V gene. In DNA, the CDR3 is TGTGCCAGCAGTTTGGCCCCTAACTATGGCTACACCTTC. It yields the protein CASSLAPNYGYTF.

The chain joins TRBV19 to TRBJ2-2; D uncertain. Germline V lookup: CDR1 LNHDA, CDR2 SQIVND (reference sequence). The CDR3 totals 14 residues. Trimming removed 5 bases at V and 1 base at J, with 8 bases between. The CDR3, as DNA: TGTGCCAGTAGTGCCCGGGTGAACACCGGGGAGCTGTTTTTT. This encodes CASSARVNTGELFF.

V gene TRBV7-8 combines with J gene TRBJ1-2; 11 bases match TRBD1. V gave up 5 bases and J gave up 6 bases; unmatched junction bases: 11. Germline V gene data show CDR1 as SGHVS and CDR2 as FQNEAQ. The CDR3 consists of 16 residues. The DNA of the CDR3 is TGTGCCAGCAGCCCTGTCGGGGGGACAGGGGGGCATGGCTACACCTTC. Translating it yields CASSPVGGTGGHGYTF.